These 5 T cell receptor beta chains were sequenced from one sample in a study of regulatory T cells in long-lasting Graves disease. Noted time point: persistent/refractory GD, antithyroid drugs over 5 years with positive TRAb. PBMCs provided the RNA from which the TCR library was made. iRepertoire HTBI primers and Arm-PCR of CDR3 regions built TCR beta libraries. TCRdb reprocessed the multiplex PCR reads via MiXCR and lists one record per CDR3 protein. The sample contains over 650,000 distinct CDR3 sequences, 30% of which appear only once. The sequencing used peripheral blood mononuclear cells (PBMCs), collected when the disease was refractory, from a patient treated with antithyroid drugs. These receptors originate from a female donor with Graves disease.

Notes on this clonotype: One junction end does not reproduce the germline sequence, and a read error may be involved. V usage is TRBV18 and J usage is TRBJ2-7; possibly TRBD1 for D (5 bases). Germline V CDR1 and CDR2: KGHSH, LQKENI. The CDR3 contains 14 residues. The CDR3 spells CASSPQVRSYEQYF. CDR3 sequence (DNA): TGTGCCAGCTCCCCACAGGTCAGGTCCTACGAGCAGTACTTC. Complete variable domain (other parts from reference TRBV18 and TRBJ2-7): NAGVMQNPRHLVRRRGQEARLRCSPMKGHSHVYWYRQLPEEGLKFMVYLQKENIIDESGMPKERFSAEFPKEGPSILRIQQVVRGDSAAYFCASSPQVRSYEQYFGPGTRLTVT.

V gene TRBV6-1 combines with J gene TRBJ1-1, with no clear D. With 6 bases removed from V and 7 bases from J, the gap between germline ends came to 9 bases. From germline, CDR1 is MNHNS and CDR2 SASEGT. The CDR3 consists of 11 residues. The CDR3 DNA is TGTGCCAGCAGCCCAGGCATTGAAGCTTTCTTT. Protein: CASSPGIEAFF.

The V and J genes are TRBV4-1 and TRBJ1-2, with D maybe TRBD1 (6 bases). The CDR3 runs to 15 residues. CDR1 is MGHRA, CDR2 YSYEKL, per germline. Trimming pared 4 bases from V and 1 base from J, leaving 13 bases between. The CDR3 DNA reads as TGCGCCAGCAGCCGCCTTAGGACAGATAACTATGGCTACACCTTC. This codes for CASSRLRTDNYGYTF.

This clonotype has more than one count but fewer than ten. The chain uses TRBV7-3 and TRBJ2-3, with 7 nucleotides matching TRBD1. CDR3 length: 13 amino acids. Per the germline V gene, CDR1 is SGHTA and CDR2 is FQGTGA. With 5 bases clipped from V and 3 bases from J, the junction kept 2 bases outside the gene matches. As DNA, the CDR3 is TGTGCCAGCAGCCCGACAGGGACAGATACGCAGTATTTT. It translates to CASSPTGTDTQYF. Using reference TRBV7-3 and TRBJ2-3 for the parts outside the CDR3, the full variable domain is GAGVSQTPSNKVTEKGKYVELRCDPISGHTALYWYRQSLGQGPEFLIYFQGTGAADDSGLPNDRFFAVRPEGSVSTLKIQRTERGDSAVYLCASSPTGTDTQYFGPGTRLTVL.

In this sample, this clonotype turned up many times. V and J are TRBV28 and TRBJ1-2; D perhaps matches TRBD1 (5 bases). V dropped 6 bases and J dropped 2 bases, with 10 bases sitting between them. In germline, CDR1 is MDHEN, CDR2 SYDVKM. This CDR3 comprises 13 residues. The CDR3 nucleotides read TGTGCCAGCAGCCGCCCAGGGAACTATGGCTACACCTTC. It codes for CASSRPGNYGYTF.